These 21 T cell receptor beta chains came from one sample sequenced in a study of blood T cell repertoires in COVID-19. The repertoire was sequenced with immunoSEQ multiplex PCR; TCRdb's copy has only in-frame clones and lacks some. The table lists some 500,000 clones, about 89% of them singletons, with roughly 8% in the top ten. The source material was peripheral blood. The receptors originated from a woman aged 50 to 60 with COVID-19, enrolled during active disease.

Only one count was recorded for this clone. The V call is TRBV5-1, the J call TRBJ2-7; tentative D call: TRBD1 (6 bases). CDR1 and CDR2 from the germline V gene are SGHRS and YFSETQ. Trimming shortened V by 4 bases and J by 5 bases, and 16 bases separated the two germline ends. The CDR3 consists of 14 residues. CDR3 region: CASSPPNRDNEQYF. In nucleotides, the CDR3 is TGCGCCAGCAGCCCCCCGAACAGGGACAACGAGCAGTACTTC. The full variable domain, with the rest looked up from reference TRBV5-1 and TRBJ2-7, is KAGVTQTPRYLIKTRGQQVTLSCSPISGHRSVSWYQQTPGQGLQFLFEYFSETQRNKGNFPGRFSGRQFSNSRSEMNVSTLELGDSALYLCASSPPNRDNEQYFGPGTRLTVT.

In this sample, this clone turned up once. The chain links TRBV19 to TRBJ2-1; 12 bases are shared with TRBD2. This CDR3 region has 14 residues. Germline CDR1 is LNHDA and CDR2 is SQIVND (reference sequence). V shed 3 bases and J 14 bases; nucleotides not matched to a gene: 8. The CDR3 DNA sequence: TGTGCCAGTAGTATGACTAGCGGGGGACCTCAGGAGTTCTTC. Amino acids: CASSMTSGGPQEFF.

The chain is built from TRBV7-6 and TRBJ2-2, with 8 bases identical to TRBD2. The CDR3 is 15 amino acids. V trimming: 4 bases; J trimming: 4 bases; junction bases outside the gene matches: 5. Germline V gene sequence: CDR1 SGHVS, CDR2 FNYEAQ. The DNA for the CDR3 is TGTGCCAGCAGCTGGGGACTAGGCGGCACCGGGGAGCTGTTTTTT. Translating it yields CASSWGLGGTGELFF.

CDR3 nucleotide sequence: TGTGCCAGCAGCTTGGAGGGGACAGGGAACCCCACTGAAGCTTTCTTT. Translated, it gives CASSLEGTGNPTEAFF. The chain couples TRBV5-4 to TRBJ1-1, with 9 nucleotides matching TRBD1. V lost 0 bases to trimming and J lost 4 bases; unmatched junction nucleotides: 7. Germline V CDR1 and CDR2: SGHNT, YYREEE (reference sequence). The CDR3 contains 16 residues.

The chain couples TRBV4-1 to TRBJ1-1; 8 bases match TRBD1. Germline CDR1 reads MGHRA; CDR2 reads YSYEKL. V was clipped by 3 bases and J by 3 bases; unmatched bases: 9. This CDR3 is 16 amino acids long. CDR3 nucleotides: TGCGCCAGCAGCCAGTACCACTTACAGGGGGACACTGAAGCTTTCTTT. As protein: CASSQYHLQGDTEAFF.

This chain joins TRBV9 and TRBJ2-7, with 9 bases that match TRBD1. V lost 3 bases and J lost 0; bases outside the gene matches: 4. The CDR3 runs 15 residues. The germline gives CDR1 SGDLS, CDR2 YYNGEE. CDR3: CASSGGTGLSYEQYF. The CDR3, as DNA: TGTGCCAGCAGCGGCGGGACAGGGCTCTCCTACGAGCAGTACTTC.

V and J are TRBV24-1 and TRBJ1-5, with 9 bases identical to TRBD1. The V segment lost 4 bases and the J segment 1 base; nucleotides outside the gene matches: 4. There are 16 residues in the CDR3. Germline V lookup: CDR1 KGHDR, CDR2 SFDVKD. CDR3 DNA: TGTGCCACCAGTGAGCCACAGGGGGCAAGCAATCAGCCCCAGCATTTT. As protein: CATSEPQGASNQPQHF.

The chain carries TRBV6-5 and TRBJ2-1; TRBD2 is a possible D gene (6 bases). Germline V gene sequence: CDR1 MNHEY, CDR2 SVGAGI. The CDR3 length is 16 residues. Trimming took 4 bases from V and 7 from J, leaving 20 bases between them. CDR3 protein: CASSSLPRGQVNEQFF. The CDR3 DNA is TGTGCCAGCAGTTCCCTTCCGCGGGGCCAGGTAAATGAGCAGTTCTTC.

The chain combines TRBV6-4 with TRBJ1-5; D remains ambiguous. The CDR3 is 14 residues long. V lost 5 bases to trimming and J lost 5 bases, with 13 bases between them. Germline V CDR1 and CDR2: MRHNA, SNTAGT. The CDR3: CASSSRGGDQPQHF. CDR3 nucleotide sequence: TGTGCCAGCAGTAGCCGGGGAGGTGATCAGCCCCAGCATTTT.

This chain uses TRBV27 with TRBJ2-7; the match to TRBD2 covers 10 bases. Trimming at V came to 6 bases and at J to 2 bases, leaving 7 bases not matched to a gene. CDR1 and CDR2 from the germline V gene are MNHEY and SMNVEV (reference sequence). This CDR3 region has 15 residues. CDR3 region: CASSVAGGLTYEQYF. As DNA, the CDR3 is TGTGCCAGCAGCGTAGCGGGGGGACTTACCTACGAGCAGTACTTC.

This chain uses TRBV10-2 with TRBJ2-7; 8 bases are shared with TRBD1. CDR1 and CDR2 from the germline V gene are WSHSY and SAAADI. V dropped 7 bases and J dropped 6; count of bases not matched to a gene: 8. The CDR3 is made up of 13 amino acids. The CDR3: CASISDRAPEQYF. The CDR3 nucleotides read TGCGCCAGCATCTCGGACAGGGCTCCCGAGCAGTACTTC.

V usage is TRBV5-1 and J usage is TRBJ2-3, with 8 bases fitting TRBD1. V shed 7 bases and J 1 base; nucleotides not matched to a gene: 8. This CDR3 spans 15 amino acids. Per germline, CDR1 SGHRS and CDR2 YFSETQ. The CDR3 DNA reads as TGCGCCAGCGGTTGGCCGGGACAGGGCACAGATACGCAGTATTTT. Residues: CASGWPGQGTDTQYF.

This chain joins TRBV5-6 and TRBJ2-7; D is uncertain. The length of the CDR3 is 15 residues. CDR1 and CDR2 from the germline V gene are SGHDT and YYEEEE. Trimming pared 0 bases from V and 5 bases from J, leaving 15 bases between. In DNA, the CDR3 is TGTGCCAGCAGCTTGGAGCCCAGGCTGGGTAACGAGCAGTACTTC. Translating gives CASSLEPRLGNEQYF.

The chain couples TRBV29-1 to TRBJ2-7; D is perhaps TRBD2 (5 bases). Germline CDR1 SQVTM, CDR2 ANQGSEA. The CDR3 has 11 amino acids. V was clipped by 7 bases and J by 7 bases, with 14 bases between them. Here the CDR3 DNA reads TGCAGCGGCGGGCGTCTATCAGAGCAGTACTTC. Translation: CSGGRLSEQYF.

The genes are TRBV7-9 and TRBJ2-3; 10 nucleotides align to TRBD2. This CDR3 spans 12 amino acids. The V gene's germline CDR1 is SEHNR and CDR2 FQNEAQ (reference sequence). V lost 6 bases, J lost 8 bases, and 2 bases stayed unmatched. The DNA of the CDR3 is TGTGCCAGCAGTGGGACTAGCGTTACGCAGTATTTT. Its translation: CASSGTSVTQYF.

This chain joins TRBV6-5 and TRBJ1-4; maybe TRBD1 (6 bases). The CDR3 runs to 14 residues. V lost 5 bases, J lost 8 bases, and 15 bases lay in between. Germline assignment: CDR1 MNHEY and CDR2 SVGAGI. The CDR3 sequence: CASSRETGGEKLFF. CDR3 nucleotide sequence: TGTGCCAGCAGTCGCGAGACAGGTGGCGAAAAACTGTTTTTT.

The chain carries TRBV19 and TRBJ1-5; D not certain. This CDR3 is built from 14 residues. V was pared by 5 bases and J by 6 bases, with 14 bases between. Germline V gives CDR1 LNHDA, CDR2 SQIVND (reference sequence). CDR3: CASSYLVWAQPQHF. CDR3 DNA sequence: TGTGCCAGTAGTTATTTGGTATGGGCTCAGCCCCAGCATTTT.

The chain is built from TRBV24-1 and TRBJ2-1, with 14 bases identical to TRBD2. Germline CDR1 reads KGHDR; CDR2 reads SFDVKD. The ends lost 6 bases at V and 7 bases at J; junction bases unmatched: 16. The CDR3 contains 19 residues. CDR3 in amino acids: CATSPKMTSGGALLNEQFF. CDR3 coding DNA: TGTGCCACCAGTCCCAAAATGACTAGCGGGGGGGCACTGTTGAATGAGCAGTTCTTC.

The chain joins TRBV5-6 to TRBJ2-2; TRBD1 matches at 10 bases. V gave up 2 bases and J gave up 3 bases; unmatched junction bases: 7. The CDR3 loop spans 17 amino acids. CDR1 and CDR2 from the germline V gene are SGHDT and YYEEEE. This CDR3 reads CASSFSQGQGYTGELFF. CDR3 DNA: TGTGCCAGCAGCTTCTCCCAGGGACAGGGGTACACCGGGGAGCTGTTTTTT.

This chain joins TRBV7-9 and TRBJ2-3, with 9 positions matching TRBD1. The germline CDR1 and CDR2 sequences are SEHNR and FQNEAQ (reference sequence). The CDR3 is 15 amino acids. Trimming took 7 bases from V and 2 from J; bases not matched to a gene: 7. For the CDR3, the DNA is TGTGCCAGCACCCCGACAGGGGGTGCCACAGATACGCAGTATTTT. The encoded protein is CASTPTGGATDTQYF. Combining the CDR3 with reference TRBV7-9 and TRBJ2-3 gives the whole variable domain DTGVSQNPRHKITKRGQNVTFRCDPISEHNRLYWYRQTLGQGPEFLTYFQNEAQLEKSRLLSDRFSAERPKGSFSTLEIQRTEQGDSAMYLCASTPTGGATDTQYFGPGTRLTVL.

The chain combines TRBV24-1 with TRBJ2-1; no definite D call. The germline gives CDR1 KGHDR, CDR2 SFDVKD. The ends were cut back, 3 bases at V and 5 bases at J, with 10 bases in the middle. The CDR3 is 14 residues long. CDR3 region: CATSDPRGNNEQFF. The CDR3, as DNA: TGTGCCACCAGTGATCCTCGAGGCAACAATGAGCAGTTCTTC.